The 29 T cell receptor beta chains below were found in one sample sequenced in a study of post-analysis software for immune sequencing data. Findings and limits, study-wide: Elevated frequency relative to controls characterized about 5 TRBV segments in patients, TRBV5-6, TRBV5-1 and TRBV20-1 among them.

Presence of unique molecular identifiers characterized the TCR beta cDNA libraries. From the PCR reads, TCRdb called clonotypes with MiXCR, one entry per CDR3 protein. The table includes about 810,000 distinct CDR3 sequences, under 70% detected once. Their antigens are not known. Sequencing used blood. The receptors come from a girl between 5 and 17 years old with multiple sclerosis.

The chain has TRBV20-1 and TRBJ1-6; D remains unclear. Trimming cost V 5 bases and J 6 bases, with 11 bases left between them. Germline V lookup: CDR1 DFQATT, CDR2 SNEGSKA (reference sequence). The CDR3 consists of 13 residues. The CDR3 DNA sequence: TGCAGTGCTCTCCGGGATACTAATTCACCCCTCCACTTT. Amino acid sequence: CSALRDTNSPLHF.

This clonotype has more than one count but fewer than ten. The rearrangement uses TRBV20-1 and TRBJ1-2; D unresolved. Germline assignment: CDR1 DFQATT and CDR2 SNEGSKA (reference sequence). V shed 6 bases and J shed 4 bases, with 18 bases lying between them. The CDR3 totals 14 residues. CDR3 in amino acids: CSASSGSTFYGYTF. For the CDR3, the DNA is TGCAGTGCGTCTAGCGGATCCACATTCTATGGCTACACCTTC.

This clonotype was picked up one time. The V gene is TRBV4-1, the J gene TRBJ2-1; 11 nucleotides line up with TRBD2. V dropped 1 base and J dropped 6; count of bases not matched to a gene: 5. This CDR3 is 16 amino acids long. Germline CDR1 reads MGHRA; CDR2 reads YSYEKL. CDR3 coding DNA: TGCGCCAGCAGCCAAGGGTTAGCGGGAGGGATCAATGAGCAGTTCTTC. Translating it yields CASSQGLAGGINEQFF.

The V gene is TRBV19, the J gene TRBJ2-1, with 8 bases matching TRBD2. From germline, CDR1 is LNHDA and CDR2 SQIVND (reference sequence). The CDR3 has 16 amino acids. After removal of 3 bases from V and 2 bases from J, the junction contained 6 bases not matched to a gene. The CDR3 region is CASSMAPGGTYNEQFF. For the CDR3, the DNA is TGTGCCAGTAGTATGGCACCGGGGGGGACCTACAATGAGCAGTTCTTC.

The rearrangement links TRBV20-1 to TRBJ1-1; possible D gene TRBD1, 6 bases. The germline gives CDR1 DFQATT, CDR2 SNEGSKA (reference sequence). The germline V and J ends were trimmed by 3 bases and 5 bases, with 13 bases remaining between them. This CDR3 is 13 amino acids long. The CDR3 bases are TGCAGTGCTAGTCCGAACAGGGTAACTGAAGCTTTCTTT. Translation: CSASPNRVTEAFF.

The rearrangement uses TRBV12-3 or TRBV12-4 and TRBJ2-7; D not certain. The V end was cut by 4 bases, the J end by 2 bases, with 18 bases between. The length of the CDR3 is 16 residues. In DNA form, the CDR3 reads TGTGCCAGCAGTTCAAACTTCGTGACTGAGCCCTACGAGCAGTACTTC. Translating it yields CASSSNFVTEPYEQYF.

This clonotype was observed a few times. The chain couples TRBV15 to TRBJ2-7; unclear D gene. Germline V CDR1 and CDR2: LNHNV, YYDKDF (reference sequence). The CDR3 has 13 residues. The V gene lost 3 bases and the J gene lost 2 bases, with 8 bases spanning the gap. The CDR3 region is CATSRDRTYEQYF. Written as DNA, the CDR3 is TGTGCCACCAGCAGGGACCGCACCTACGAGCAGTACTTC.

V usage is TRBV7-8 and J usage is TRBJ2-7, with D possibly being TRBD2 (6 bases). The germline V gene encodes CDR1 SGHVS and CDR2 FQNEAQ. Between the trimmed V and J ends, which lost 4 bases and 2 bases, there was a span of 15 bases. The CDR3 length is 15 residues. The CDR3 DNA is TGTGCCAGCAGCTCGCCTAGCGAGAGGCCCTACGAGCAGTACTTC. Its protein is CASSSPSERPYEQYF. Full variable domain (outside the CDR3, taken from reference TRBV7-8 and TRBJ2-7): GAGVSQSPRYKVAKRGQDVALRCDPISGHVSLFWYQQALGQGPEFLTYFQNEAQLDKSGLPSDRFFAERPEGSVSTLKIQRTQQEDSAVYLCASSSPSERPYEQYFGPGTRLTVT.

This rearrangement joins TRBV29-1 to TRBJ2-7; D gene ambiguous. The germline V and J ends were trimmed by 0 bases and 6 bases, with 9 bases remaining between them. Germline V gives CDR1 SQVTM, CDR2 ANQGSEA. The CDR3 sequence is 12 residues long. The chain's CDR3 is CSVEDRRSEQYF. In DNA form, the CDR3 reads TGCAGCGTTGAAGATCGACGGAGCGAGCAGTACTTC.

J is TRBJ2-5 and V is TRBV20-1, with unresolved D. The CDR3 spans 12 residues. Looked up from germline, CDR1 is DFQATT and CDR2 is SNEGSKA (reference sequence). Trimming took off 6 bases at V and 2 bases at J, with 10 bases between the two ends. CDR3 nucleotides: TGCAGTGCAGAGGAATTACAAGAGACCCAGTACTTC. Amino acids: CSAEELQETQYF.

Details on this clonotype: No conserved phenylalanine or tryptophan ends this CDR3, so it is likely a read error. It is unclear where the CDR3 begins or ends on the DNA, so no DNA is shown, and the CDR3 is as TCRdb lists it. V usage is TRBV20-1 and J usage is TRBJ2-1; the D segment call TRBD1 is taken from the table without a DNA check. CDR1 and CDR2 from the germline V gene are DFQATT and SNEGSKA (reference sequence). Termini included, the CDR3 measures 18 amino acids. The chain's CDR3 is CSASVGQGVVWGGYTFGS.

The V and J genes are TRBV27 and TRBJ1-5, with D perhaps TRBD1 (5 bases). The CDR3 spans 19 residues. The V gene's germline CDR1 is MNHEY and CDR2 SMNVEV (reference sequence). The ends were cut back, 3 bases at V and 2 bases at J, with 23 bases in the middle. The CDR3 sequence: CASSLTPRGGLGGNQPQHF. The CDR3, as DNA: TGTGCCAGCAGTTTGACCCCCCGGGGAGGATTGGGGGGCAATCAGCCCCAGCATTTT.

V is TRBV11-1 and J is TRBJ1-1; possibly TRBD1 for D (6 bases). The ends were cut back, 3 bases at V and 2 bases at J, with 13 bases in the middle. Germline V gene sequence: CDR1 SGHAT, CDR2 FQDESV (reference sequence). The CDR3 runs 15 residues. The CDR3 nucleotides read TGTGCCAGCAGCTTCTTCGAACAGGGAAACACTGAAGCTTTCTTT. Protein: CASSFFEQGNTEAFF.

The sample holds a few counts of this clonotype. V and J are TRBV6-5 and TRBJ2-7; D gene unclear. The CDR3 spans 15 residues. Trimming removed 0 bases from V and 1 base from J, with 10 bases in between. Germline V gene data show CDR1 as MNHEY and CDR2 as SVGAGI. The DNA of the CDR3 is TGTGCCAGCAGTTACTCGTCTCTACTTTCCTACGAGCAGTACTTC. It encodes CASSYSSLLSYEQYF.

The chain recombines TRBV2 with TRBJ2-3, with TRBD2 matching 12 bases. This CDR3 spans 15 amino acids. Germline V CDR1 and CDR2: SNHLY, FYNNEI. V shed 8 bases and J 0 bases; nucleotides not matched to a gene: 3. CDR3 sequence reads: CASWGLAGSTDTQYF. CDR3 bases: TGTGCCAGCTGGGGACTAGCGGGTAGCACAGATACGCAGTATTTT.

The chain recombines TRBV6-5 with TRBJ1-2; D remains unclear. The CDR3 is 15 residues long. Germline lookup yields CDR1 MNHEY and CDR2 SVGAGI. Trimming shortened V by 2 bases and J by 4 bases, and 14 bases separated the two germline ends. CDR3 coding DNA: TGTGCCAGCAGTTACGAAGGCATACCCACCTATGGCTACACCTTC. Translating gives CASSYEGIPTYGYTF.

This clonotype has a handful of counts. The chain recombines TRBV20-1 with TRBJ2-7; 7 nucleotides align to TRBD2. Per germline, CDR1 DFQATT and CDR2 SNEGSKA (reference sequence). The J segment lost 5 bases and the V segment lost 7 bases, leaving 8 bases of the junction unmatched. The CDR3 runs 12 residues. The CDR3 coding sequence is TGCAGTGGCCGGGGGGTTAGGAACGAGCAGTACTTC. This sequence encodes CSGRGVRNEQYF.

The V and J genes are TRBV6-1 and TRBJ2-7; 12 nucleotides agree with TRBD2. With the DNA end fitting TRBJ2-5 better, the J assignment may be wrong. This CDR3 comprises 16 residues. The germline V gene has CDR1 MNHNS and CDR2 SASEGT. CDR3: CASTEVTTSGGWTQYF. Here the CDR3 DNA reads TGTGCCAGCACTGAGGTCACGACTAGCGGGGGTTGGACCCAGTACTTC.

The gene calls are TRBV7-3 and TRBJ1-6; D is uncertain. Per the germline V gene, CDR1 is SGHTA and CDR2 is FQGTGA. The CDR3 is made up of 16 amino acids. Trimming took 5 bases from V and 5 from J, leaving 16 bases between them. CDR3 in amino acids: CASSPTDGEDNSPLHF. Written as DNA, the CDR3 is TGTGCCAGCAGCCCCACAGACGGGGAAGATAATTCACCCCTCCACTTT.

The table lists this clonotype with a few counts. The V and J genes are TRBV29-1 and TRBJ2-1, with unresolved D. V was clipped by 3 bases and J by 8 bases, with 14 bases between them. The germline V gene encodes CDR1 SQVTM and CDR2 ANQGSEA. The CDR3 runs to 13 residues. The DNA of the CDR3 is TGCAGCGTTGATCTTCCAGTTGGCGATGAGCAGTTCTTC. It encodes CSVDLPVGDEQFF.

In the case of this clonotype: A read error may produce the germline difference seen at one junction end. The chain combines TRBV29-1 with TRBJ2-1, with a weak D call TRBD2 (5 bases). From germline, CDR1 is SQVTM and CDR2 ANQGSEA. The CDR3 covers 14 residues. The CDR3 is CGVCEGEAYNEQFF. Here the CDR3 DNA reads TGCGGCGTTTGTGAGGGAGAGGCCTACAATGAGCAGTTCTTC.

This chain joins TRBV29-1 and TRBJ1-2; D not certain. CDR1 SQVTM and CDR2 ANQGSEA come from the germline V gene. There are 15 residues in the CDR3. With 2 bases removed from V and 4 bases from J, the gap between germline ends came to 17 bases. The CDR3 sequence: CSVEWSGFPRYGYTF. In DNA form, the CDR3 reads TGCAGCGTTGAATGGTCCGGGTTTCCTCGCTATGGCTACACCTTC.

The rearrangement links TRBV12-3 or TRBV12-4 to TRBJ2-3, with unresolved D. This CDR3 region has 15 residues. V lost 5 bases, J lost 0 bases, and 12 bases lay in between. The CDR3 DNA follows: TGTGCCAGCAGTCCCCATCAGACTAGCACAGATACGCAGTATTTT. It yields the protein CASSPHQTSTDTQYF.

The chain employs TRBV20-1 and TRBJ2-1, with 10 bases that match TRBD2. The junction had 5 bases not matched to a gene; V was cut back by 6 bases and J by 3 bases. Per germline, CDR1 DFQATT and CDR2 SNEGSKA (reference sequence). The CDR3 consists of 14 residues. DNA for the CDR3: TGCAGTGCGCAACTAGCGGGGAACTACAATGAGCAGTTCTTC. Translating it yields CSAQLAGNYNEQFF.

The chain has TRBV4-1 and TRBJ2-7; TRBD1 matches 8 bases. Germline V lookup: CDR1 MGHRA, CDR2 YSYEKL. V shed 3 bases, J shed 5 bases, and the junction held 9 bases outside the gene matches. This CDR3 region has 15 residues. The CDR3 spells CASSHRTGTPHEQYF. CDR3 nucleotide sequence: TGCGCCAGCAGCCACCGGACAGGGACCCCTCACGAGCAGTACTTC.

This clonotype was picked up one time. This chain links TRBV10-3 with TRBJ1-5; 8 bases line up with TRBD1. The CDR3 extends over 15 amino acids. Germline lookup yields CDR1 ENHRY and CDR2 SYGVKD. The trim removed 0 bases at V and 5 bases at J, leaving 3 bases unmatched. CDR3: CAISESRQGHQPQHF. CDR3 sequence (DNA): TGTGCCATCAGTGAGTCGAGACAGGGGCATCAGCCCCAGCATTTT.

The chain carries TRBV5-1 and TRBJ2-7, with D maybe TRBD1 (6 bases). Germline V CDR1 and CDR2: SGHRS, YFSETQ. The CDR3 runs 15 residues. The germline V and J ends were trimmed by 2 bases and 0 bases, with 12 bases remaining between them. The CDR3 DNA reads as TGCGCCAGCAGCTTCCACAGGGTTTTCTCCTACGAGCAGTACTTC. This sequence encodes CASSFHRVFSYEQYF.

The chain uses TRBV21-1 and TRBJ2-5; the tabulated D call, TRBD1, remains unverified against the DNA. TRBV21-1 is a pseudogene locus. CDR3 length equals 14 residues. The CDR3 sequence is CASSKQGEKRTQYF. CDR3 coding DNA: TGTGCCAGCAGCAAACAGGGAGAAAAGAGGACCCAGTACTTC.

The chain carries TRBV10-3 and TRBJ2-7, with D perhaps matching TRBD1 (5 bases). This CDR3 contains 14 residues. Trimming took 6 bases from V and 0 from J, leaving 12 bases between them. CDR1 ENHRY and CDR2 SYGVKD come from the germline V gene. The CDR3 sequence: CAIRLTEPSYEQYF. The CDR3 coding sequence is TGTGCCATCAGGTTGACAGAACCCTCCTACGAGCAGTACTTC.